This T cell receptor beta chain was observed in a study of T cell clonality in common variable immunodeficiency. Remarks on this clone: Antigen specificity is unknown. The read terminates 3 residues ahead of where the CDR3 ends, so the germline J gene completes it.

From germline, CDR1 is SGHRS and CDR2 YFSETQ. The CDR3 loop spans 15 amino acids. V trimming: 7 bases; J trimming: 2 bases; junction bases outside the gene matches: 9. TCRdb's copy holds only in-frame clones and misses some; the assay was immunoSEQ multiplex PCR. The repertoire consists of around 10,000 clones, none detected only once. Overall study results and limits: Fewer deletions and N-nucleotide insertions were reportedly seen in common variable immunodeficiency TCR beta sequences.

This TCR came from a human donor with common variable immunodeficiency. The rearrangement joins TRBV5-1 to TRBJ2-7; 10 nucleotides agree with TRBD2. What was sequenced was peripheral blood mononuclear cells. Incomplete CDR3 DNA: TGCGCCAGCTCCTTAGCGGGAGGAACCCCCTACGAG. This sequence encodes CASSLAGGTPYE. The entire CDR3 protein is CASSLAGGTPYEQYF.